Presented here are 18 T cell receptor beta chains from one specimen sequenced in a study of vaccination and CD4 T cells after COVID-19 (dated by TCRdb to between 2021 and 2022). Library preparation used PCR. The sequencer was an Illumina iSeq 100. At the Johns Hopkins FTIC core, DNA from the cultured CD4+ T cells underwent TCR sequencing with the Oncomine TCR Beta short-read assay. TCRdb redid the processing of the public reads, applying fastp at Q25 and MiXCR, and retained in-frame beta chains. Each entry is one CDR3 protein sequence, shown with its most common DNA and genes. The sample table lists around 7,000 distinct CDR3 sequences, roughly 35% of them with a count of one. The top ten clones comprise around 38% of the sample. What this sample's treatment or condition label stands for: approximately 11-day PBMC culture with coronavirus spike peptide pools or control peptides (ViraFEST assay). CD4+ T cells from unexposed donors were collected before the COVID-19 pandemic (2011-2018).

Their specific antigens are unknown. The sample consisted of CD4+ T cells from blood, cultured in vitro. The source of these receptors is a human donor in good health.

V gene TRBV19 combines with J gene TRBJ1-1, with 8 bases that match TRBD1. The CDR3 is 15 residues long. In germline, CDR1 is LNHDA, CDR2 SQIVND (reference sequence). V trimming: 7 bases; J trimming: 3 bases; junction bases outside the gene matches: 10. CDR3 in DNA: TGTGCCAGTAAAAGGACAGGGAGATCCGACACTGAAGCTTTCTTT. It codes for CASKRTGRSDTEAFF.

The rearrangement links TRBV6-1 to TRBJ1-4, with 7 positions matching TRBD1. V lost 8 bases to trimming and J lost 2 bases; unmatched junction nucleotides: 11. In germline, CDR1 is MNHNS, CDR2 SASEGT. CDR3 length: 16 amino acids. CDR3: CASQVAGGPTNEKLFF. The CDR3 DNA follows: TGTGCCAGCCAAGTGGCAGGGGGGCCCACTAATGAAAAACTGTTTTTT.

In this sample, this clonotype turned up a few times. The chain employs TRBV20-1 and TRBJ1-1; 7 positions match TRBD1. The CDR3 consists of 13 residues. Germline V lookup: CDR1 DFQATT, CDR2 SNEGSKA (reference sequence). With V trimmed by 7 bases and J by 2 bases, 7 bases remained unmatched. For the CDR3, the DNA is TGCAGTGTTCTTGGGACAGCCAACACTGAAGCTTTCTTT. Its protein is CSVLGTANTEAFF.

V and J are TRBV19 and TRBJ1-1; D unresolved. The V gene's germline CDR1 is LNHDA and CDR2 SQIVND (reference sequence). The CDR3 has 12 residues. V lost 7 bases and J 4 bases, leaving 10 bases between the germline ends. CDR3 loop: CASNWVGTEAFF. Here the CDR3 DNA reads TGTGCCAGTAATTGGGTGGGCACTGAAGCTTTCTTT.

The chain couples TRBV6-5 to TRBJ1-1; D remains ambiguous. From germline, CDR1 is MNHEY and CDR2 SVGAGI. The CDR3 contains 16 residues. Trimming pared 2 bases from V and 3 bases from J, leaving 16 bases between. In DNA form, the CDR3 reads TGTGCCAGCAGTTACACGGCCGGAGGGTCTGACACTGAAGCTTTCTTT. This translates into CASSYTAGGSDTEAFF.

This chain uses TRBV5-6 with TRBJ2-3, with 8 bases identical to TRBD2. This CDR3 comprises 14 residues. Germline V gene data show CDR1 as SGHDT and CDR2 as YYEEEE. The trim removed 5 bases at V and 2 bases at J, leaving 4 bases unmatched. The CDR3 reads CASRTGGLTDTQYF. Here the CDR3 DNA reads TGTGCCAGCAGGACGGGGGGGCTCACAGATACGCAGTATTTT. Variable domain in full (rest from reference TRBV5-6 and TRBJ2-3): DAGVTQSPTHLIKTRGQQVTLRCSPKSGHDTVSWYQQALGQGPQFIFQYYEEEERQRGNFPDRFSGHQFPNYSSELNVNALLLGDSALYLCASRTGGLTDTQYFGPGTRLTVL.

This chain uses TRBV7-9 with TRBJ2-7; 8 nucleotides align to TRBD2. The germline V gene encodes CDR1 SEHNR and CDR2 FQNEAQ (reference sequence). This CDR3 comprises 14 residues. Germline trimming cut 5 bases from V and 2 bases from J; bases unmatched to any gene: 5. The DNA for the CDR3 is TGTGCCAGCAGCGCCCCCGGGGGGGCCTACGAGCAGTACTTC. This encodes CASSAPGGAYEQYF.

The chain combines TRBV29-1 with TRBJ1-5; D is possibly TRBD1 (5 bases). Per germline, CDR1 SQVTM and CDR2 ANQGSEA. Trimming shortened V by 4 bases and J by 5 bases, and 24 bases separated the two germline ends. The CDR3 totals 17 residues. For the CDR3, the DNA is TGCAGCGTTGGGACGGGGCAGCCCGAAAAGGTAGATCAGCCCCAGCATTTT. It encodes CSVGTGQPEKVDQPQHF. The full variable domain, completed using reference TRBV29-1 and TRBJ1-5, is SAVISQKPSRDICQRGTSLTIQCQVDSQVTMMFWYRQQPGQSLTLIATANQGSEATYESGFVIDKFPISRPNLTFSTLTVSNMSPEDSSIYLCSVGTGQPEKVDQPQHFGDGTRLSIL.

The CDR3 region has the DNA TGCAGCGTGTCTCAGGGGGGTGGGTATGGCTACACCTTC. As protein: CSVSQGGGYGYTF. V gene TRBV29-1 combines with J gene TRBJ1-2, with 7 bases identical to TRBD1. The CDR3 totals 13 residues. The germline CDR1 and CDR2 sequences are SQVTM and ANQGSEA. Trimming at V came to 6 bases and at J to 5 bases, leaving 9 bases not matched to a gene.

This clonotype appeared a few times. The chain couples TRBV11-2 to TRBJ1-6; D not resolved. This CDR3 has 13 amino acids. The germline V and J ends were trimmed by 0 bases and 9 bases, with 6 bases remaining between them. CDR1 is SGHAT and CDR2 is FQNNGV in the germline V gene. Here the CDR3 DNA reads TGTGCCAGCAGCTTAGATCAAGGTTCACCCCTCCACTTT. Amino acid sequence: CASSLDQGSPLHF. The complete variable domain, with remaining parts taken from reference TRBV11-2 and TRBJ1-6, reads EAGVAQSPRYKIIEKRQSVAFWCNPISGHATLYWYQQILGQGPKLLIQFQNNGVVDDSQLPKDRFSAERLKGVDSTLKIQPAKLEDSAVYLCASSLDQGSPLHFGNGTRLTVT.

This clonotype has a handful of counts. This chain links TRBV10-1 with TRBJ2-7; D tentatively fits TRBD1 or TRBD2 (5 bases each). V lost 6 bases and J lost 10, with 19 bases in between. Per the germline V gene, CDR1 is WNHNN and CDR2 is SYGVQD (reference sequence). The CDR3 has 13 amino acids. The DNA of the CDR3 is TGCGCCAGCAGGGGGGATGAGACAAATTTTCAGTACTTC. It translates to CASRGDETNFQYF.

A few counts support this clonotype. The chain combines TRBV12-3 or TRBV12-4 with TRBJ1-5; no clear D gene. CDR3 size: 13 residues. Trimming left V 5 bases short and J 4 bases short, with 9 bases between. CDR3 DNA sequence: TGTGCCAGCAGTCTGCATCTTAATCAGCCCCAGCATTTT. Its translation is CASSLHLNQPQHF.

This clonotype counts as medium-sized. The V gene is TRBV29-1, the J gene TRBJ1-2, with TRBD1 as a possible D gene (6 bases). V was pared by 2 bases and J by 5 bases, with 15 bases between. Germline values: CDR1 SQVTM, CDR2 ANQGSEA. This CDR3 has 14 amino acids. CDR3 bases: TGCAGCGTTGAAAGGGGGGTAGGAATTTATGGCTACACCTTC. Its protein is CSVERGVGIYGYTF.

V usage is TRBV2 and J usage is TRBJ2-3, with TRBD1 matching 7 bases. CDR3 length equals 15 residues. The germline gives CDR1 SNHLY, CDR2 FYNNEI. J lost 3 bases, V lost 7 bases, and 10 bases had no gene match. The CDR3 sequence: CASKLEGAGTDTQYF. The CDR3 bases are TGTGCCAGCAAATTAGAGGGGGCCGGAACAGATACGCAGTATTTT.

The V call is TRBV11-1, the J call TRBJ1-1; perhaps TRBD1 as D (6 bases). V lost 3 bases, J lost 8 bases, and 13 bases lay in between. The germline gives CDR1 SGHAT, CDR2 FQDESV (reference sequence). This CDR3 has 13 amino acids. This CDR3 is CASSFWTATEAFF. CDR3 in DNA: TGTGCCAGCAGCTTTTGGACAGCAACAGAAGCTTTCTTT.

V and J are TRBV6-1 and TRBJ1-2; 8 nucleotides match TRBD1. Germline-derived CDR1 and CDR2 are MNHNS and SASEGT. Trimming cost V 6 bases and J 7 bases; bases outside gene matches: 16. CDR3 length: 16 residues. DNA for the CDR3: TGTGCCAGCAGCCGCTTCGCTTACCCAACAGGGGGTGGCTACACCTTC. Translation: CASSRFAYPTGGGYTF.

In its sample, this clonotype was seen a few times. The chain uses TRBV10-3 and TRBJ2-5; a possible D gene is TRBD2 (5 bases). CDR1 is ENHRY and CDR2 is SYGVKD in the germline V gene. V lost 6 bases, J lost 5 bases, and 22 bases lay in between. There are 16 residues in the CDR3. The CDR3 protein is CAISLGHGGPTETQYF. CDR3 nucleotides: TGTGCCATCAGCCTGGGCCATGGAGGCCCGACCGAGACCCAGTACTTC.

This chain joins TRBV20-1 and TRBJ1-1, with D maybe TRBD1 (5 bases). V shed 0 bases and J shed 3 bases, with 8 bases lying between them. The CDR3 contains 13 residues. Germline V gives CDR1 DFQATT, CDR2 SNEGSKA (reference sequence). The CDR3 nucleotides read TGCAGTGCTAGAGAGGGAGGGGACACTGAAGCTTTCTTT. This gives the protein CSAREGGDTEAFF.